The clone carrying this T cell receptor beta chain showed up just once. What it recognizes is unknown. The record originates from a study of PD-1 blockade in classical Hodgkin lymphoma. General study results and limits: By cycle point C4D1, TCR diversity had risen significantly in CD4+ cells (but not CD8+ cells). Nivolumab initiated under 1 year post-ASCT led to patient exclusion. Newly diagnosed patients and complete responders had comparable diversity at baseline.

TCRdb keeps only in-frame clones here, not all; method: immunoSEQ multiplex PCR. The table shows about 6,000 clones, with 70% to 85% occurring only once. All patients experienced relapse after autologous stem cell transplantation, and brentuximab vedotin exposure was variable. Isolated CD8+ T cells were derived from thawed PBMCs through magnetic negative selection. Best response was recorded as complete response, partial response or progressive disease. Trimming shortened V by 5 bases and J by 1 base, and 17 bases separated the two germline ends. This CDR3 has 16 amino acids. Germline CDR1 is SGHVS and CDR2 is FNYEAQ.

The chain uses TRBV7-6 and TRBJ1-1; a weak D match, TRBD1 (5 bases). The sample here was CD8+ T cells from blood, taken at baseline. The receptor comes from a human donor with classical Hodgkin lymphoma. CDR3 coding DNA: TGTGCCAGCAGCGCCGGGCAAGGGGCATGGAACACTGAAGCTTTCTTT. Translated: CASSAGQGAWNTEAFF.